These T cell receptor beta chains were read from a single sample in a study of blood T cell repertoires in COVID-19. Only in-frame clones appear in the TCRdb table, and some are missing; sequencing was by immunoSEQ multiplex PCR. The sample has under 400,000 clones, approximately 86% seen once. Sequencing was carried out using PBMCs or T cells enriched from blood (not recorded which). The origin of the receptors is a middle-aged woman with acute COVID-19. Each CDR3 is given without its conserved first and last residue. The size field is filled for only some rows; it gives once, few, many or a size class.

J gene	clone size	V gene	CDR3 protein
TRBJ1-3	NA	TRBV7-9	ASSLSVTGSGNTIY
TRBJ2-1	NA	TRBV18	ASSLMTSSSANEQF
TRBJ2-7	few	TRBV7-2	ASRSVSYEQY
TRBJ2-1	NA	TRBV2	ASSEQDRAYNEQF
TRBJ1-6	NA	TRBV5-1	ASRDRRGSYNSPLH
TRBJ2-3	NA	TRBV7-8	ASTASTDTQY
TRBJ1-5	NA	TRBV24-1	ATSDGQGVGNQPQH
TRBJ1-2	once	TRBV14	ASSQFQGGYGYT
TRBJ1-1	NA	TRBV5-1	ASSPGVGMNTEAF
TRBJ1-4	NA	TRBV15	ATSRETGNPNEKLF
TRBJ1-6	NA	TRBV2	AAAGARDSPLH
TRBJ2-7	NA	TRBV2	ASKGQGINEQY
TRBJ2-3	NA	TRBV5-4	ASSFRTGNSDTQY
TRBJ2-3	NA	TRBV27	ASRPGQGRTDTQY
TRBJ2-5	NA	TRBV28	ASSSPGAGGAGTQY
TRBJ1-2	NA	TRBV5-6	ASSFFHNRVLSGYT
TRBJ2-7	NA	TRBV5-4	ASSQDSLSYEQY
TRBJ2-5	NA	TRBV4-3	ASSQVSRGAQETQY
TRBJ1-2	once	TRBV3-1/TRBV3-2	ASSHSPDYGYT
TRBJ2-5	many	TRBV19	ASSTGDRVFQETQY
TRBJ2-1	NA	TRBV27	ASSFISGTGSLNEQF
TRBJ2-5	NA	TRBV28	ASSYSDRFQETQY
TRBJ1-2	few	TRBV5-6	ASSLPGAGSSGDYT
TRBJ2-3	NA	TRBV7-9	ASSLKSSIDTDTQY
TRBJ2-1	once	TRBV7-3	ASSLSSGGFLGNEQF
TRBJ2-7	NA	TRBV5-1	ASSLDSLAGEQY